The next 6 T cell receptor beta chains were all read from a single sample in a study of cytomegalovirus exposure and HLA in healthy donors. The PCR made use of 60 Vbeta and 13 Jbeta primers. Produced via immunoSEQ multiplex PCR; TCRdb's table is partial and in-frame only. The data contain roughly 120,000 clones, roughly four fifths of them singletons. The sample comprised PBMCs. These receptors all come from a woman aged 60-75 years in good health and CMV-seropositive.

The rearrangement links TRBV6-5 to TRBJ1-3; D not certain. V gave up 0 bases and J gave up 0 bases, with 3 bases separating them. The V gene's germline CDR1 is MNHEY and CDR2 SVGAGI. The CDR3 covers 14 residues. CDR3: CASSYSGSGNTIYF. CDR3 coding DNA: TGTGCCAGCAGTTACTCCGGCTCTGGAAACACCATATATTTT.

This clone has just a few counts. V usage is TRBV6-5 and J usage is TRBJ1-1, with D possibly being TRBD1 (6 bases). Per germline, CDR1 MNHEY and CDR2 SVGAGI. V was cut by 7 bases and J by 8 bases, with 20 bases left in between. This CDR3 comprises 14 residues. The CDR3 protein is CASKGRTGFAEAFF. The CDR3 DNA reads TGTGCCAGCAAGGGAAGAACAGGGTTCGCAGAAGCTTTCTTT.

This chain joins TRBV27 and TRBJ1-1, with D tentatively TRBD1 (5 bases). The CDR3 length is 18 residues. With 5 bases removed from V and 11 bases from J, the gap between germline ends came to 33 bases. From germline, CDR1 is MNHEY and CDR2 SMNVEV (reference sequence). CDR3 nucleotides: TGTGCCAGCAGTCCAAAAATTCTGTGGGGCGTCTATCGGGAGCGCGCTTTCTTT. Translated: CASSPKILWGVYRERAFF.

This chain connects TRBV6-6 to TRBJ1-2; D possibly corresponds to TRBD1 (6 bases). Germline V gene sequence: CDR1 MNHNY, CDR2 SVGAGI (reference sequence). The CDR3 is made up of 13 amino acids. V was clipped by 7 bases and J by 2 bases, with 11 bases between them. The CDR3 is CASNLGTNYGYTF. CDR3 nucleotide sequence: TGTGCCAGCAACCTCGGGACAAACTATGGCTACACCTTC.

The J gene is TRBJ2-7, the V gene TRBV9, with D unclear. The CDR3 extends over 13 amino acids. Germline V gene lookup returns CDR1 SGDLS and CDR2 YYNGEE. V shed 0 bases and J shed 5 bases, with 9 bases lying between them. The chain's CDR3 is CASSVAESNEQYF. The CDR3, as DNA: TGTGCCAGCAGCGTAGCGGAGTCTAACGAGCAGTACTTC. Full variable domain (missing parts from reference TRBV9 and TRBJ2-7): DSGVTQTPKHLITATGQRVTLRCSPRSGDLSVYWYQQSLDQGLQFLIQYYNGEERAKGNILERFSAQQFPDLHSELNLSSLELGDSALYFCASSVAESNEQYFGPGTRLTVT.

The table lists this clone with a count of one. The chain uses TRBV6-4 and TRBJ2-2; 9 bases are a match to TRBD1. The CDR3 sequence is 14 residues long. The ends lost 6 bases at V and 1 base at J; junction bases unmatched: 0. Germline CDR1 is MRHNA and CDR2 is SNTAGT. DNA for the CDR3: TGTGCCAGCAGGGGACAGGGGAACACCGGGGAGCTGTTTTTT. It translates to CASRGQGNTGELFF.